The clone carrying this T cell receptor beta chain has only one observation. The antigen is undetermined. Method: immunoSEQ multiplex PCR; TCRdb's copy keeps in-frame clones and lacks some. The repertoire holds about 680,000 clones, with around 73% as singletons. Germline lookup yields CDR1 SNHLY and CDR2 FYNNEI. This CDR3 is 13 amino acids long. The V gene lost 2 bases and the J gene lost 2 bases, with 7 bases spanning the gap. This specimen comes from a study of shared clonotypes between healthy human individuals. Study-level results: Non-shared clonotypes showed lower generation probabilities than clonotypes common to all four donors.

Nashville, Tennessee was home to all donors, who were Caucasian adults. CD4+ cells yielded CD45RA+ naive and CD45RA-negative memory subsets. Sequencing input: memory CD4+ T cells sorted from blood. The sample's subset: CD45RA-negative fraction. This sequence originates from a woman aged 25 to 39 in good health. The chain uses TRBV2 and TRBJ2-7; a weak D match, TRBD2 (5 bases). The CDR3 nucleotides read TGTGCCAGCAGTGAAACGGAGGCCTACGAGCAGTACTTC. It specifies CASSETEAYEQYF. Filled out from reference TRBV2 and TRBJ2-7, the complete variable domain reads EPEVTQTPSHQVTQMGQEVILRCVPISNHLYFYWYRQILGQKVEFLVSFYNNEISEKSEIFDDQFSVERPDGSNFTLKIRSTKLEDSAMYFCASSETEAYEQYFGPGTRLTVT.